This T cell receptor (beta chain) was retrieved from a study of cytomegalovirus exposure and HLA in healthy donors. With 4 bases clipped from V and 6 bases from J, the junction kept 10 bases outside the gene matches. From germline, CDR1 is SGHTA and CDR2 FQGTGA. This CDR3 contains 15 residues. Whereas donors were nominally healthy upon sampling, unrecorded immune exposures were probable. PCR employed 60 Vbeta and 13 Jbeta primers. Assay: immunoSEQ multiplex PCR; the TCRdb copy retains only in-frame clones and omits some. This table holds 200,000 to 250,000 clones, approximately 83% found once. Sequenced sample: PBMCs. This clonotype originated in a woman in her 50s in good health and CMV-seropositive. V usage is TRBV7-3 and J usage is TRBJ2-3, with 7 bases identical to TRBD2. The CDR3 is CASSSHLVRGDTQYF. DNA for the CDR3: TGTGCCAGCAGCTCGCACTTGGTGCGGGGGGATACGCAGTATTTT.